Each of the 18 T cell receptor beta chains below was sequenced from the same sample in a study of T cell repertoires in cytomegalovirus infection. MiXCR, run by TCRdb on the reads, gives a single entry per CDR3 protein. This table has roughly 700,000 distinct CDR3 sequences, around a third appearing once. For these receptors, no antigen is known. This specimen consisted of cultured PBMCs, obtained from culture after CMV antigen stimulation. Every receptor here comes from a human donor in good health (CMV status not recorded). Some clones in this sample may be carry-over from other donors' samples.

V and J are TRBV12-5 and TRBJ1-2; 8 nucleotides align to TRBD1. The germline gives CDR1 LGHNT, CDR2 FRNRAP. This CDR3 has 13 residues. With 6 bases clipped from V and 2 bases from J, the junction kept 2 bases outside the gene matches. As DNA, the CDR3 is TGTGCTAGTGGATGGGACAGGAACTATGGCTACACCTTC. Translating it yields CASGWDRNYGYTF.

As for this clonotype: This may stem from a read error, because a much larger clone lies one nucleotide away. V usage is TRBV7-9 and J usage is TRBJ2-3, with D unclear. Germline values: CDR1 SEHNR, CDR2 FQNEAQ (reference sequence). The CDR3 spans 14 residues. This CDR3 is CDSSFDISTDTQYF. The CDR3 nucleotides are TGTGACAGCAGCTTCGACATCAGCACAGATACGCAGTATTTT. Combining the CDR3 with reference TRBV7-9 and TRBJ2-3 gives the whole variable domain DTGVSQNPRHKITKRGQNVTFRCDPISEHNRLYWYRQTLGQGPEFLTYFQNEAQLEKSRLLSDRFSAERPKGSFSTLEIQRTEQGDSAMYLCDSSFDISTDTQYFGPGTRLTVL.

This clonotype was detected only a few times. The chain carries TRBV11-2 and TRBJ2-3; 8 positions agree with TRBD1. This CDR3 has 15 amino acids. V was clipped by 5 bases and J by 4 bases; unmatched bases: 8. The V gene's germline CDR1 is SGHAT and CDR2 FQNNGV. CDR3 amino acids: CASSPAPQGADTQYF. The CDR3 DNA follows: TGTGCCAGCAGCCCCGCGCCACAGGGGGCAGATACGCAGTATTTT.

This clonotype showed up just a few times. This chain uses TRBV4-1 with TRBJ2-7, with a weak D call TRBD1 (6 bases). This CDR3 contains 15 residues. V was cut by 1 base and J by 2 bases, with 12 bases left in between. Per germline, CDR1 MGHRA and CDR2 YSYEKL. The CDR3 loop is CASSQATGSPYEQYF. The DNA of the CDR3 is TGCGCCAGCAGCCAAGCTACAGGGTCCCCCTACGAGCAGTACTTC.

This chain uses TRBV12-3 or TRBV12-4 with TRBJ2-3; TRBD1 aligns across 10 bases. V shed 6 bases and J 3 bases; nucleotides not matched to a gene: 6. The CDR3 is 15 residues long. The CDR3 spells CASRPGTGETDTQYF. The CDR3 DNA follows: TGTGCCAGCAGACCCGGGACAGGGGAGACAGATACGCAGTATTTT.

This clonotype was counted between two and nine times. The CDR3 reads CASKRDRVYQPQHF. In DNA form, the CDR3 reads TGTGCCAGCAAACGGGACAGGGTTTATCAGCCCCAGCATTTT. The chain is built from TRBV6-6 and TRBJ1-5, with TRBD1 identical over 9 bases. Germline lookup yields CDR1 MNHNY and CDR2 SVGAGI (reference sequence). The CDR3 runs to 14 residues. Germline trimming cut 7 bases from V and 5 bases from J; bases unmatched to any gene: 6.

This chain uses TRBV7-8 with TRBJ1-6; D not certain. Trimming shortened V by 1 base and J by 6 bases, and 13 bases separated the two germline ends. The CDR3 covers 16 residues. The germline V gene has CDR1 SGHVS and CDR2 FQNEAQ. CDR3 amino acids: CASSLGPRLINSPLHF. The CDR3 DNA sequence: TGTGCCAGCAGCTTAGGGCCCAGACTAATTAATTCACCCCTCCACTTT.

CDR3 in DNA: TGTGCCAGCAGCTTACCTCCCTCTGGGGCCAACGTCCTGACTTTC. Its translation is CASSLPPSGANVLTF. V usage is TRBV5-4 and J usage is TRBJ2-6; no reliable D call. Germline-derived CDR1 and CDR2 are SGHNT and YYREEE (reference sequence). The CDR3 is 15 amino acids. Trimming stripped 2 bases from V and 0 bases from J, with 6 bases between.

The V and J genes are TRBV20-1 and TRBJ1-3; no definite D call. Germline-derived CDR1 and CDR2 are DFQATT and SNEGSKA (reference sequence). V was trimmed by 2 bases and J by 0 bases, leaving 5 bases between them. This CDR3 spans 13 amino acids. The CDR3 coding sequence is TGCAGTGCTAGATGGGCCTCTGGAAACACCATATATTTT. It translates to CSARWASGNTIYF.

This chain links TRBV2 with TRBJ2-3, with D unresolved. Germline loops: CDR1 SNHLY, CDR2 FYNNEI. The CDR3 has 13 amino acids. The V gene lost 8 bases and the J gene lost 5 bases, with 14 bases spanning the gap. As DNA, the CDR3 is TGTGCCAGCCCCGGGCGTTATAGAGATACGCAGTATTTT. Translating gives CASPGRYRDTQYF.

The chain combines TRBV12-3 or TRBV12-4 with TRBJ2-2; 7 bases align to TRBD2. J gave up 13 bases and V 7 bases, and 6 bases lay outside the gene matches. The CDR3 is 11 amino acids. The CDR3 loop is CASTRGGWLFF. In DNA, the CDR3 is TGTGCCAGCACCCGGGGAGGGTGGCTGTTTTTT.

The genes are TRBV9 and TRBJ1-1; D not resolved. The CDR3 runs to 19 residues. The V gene lost 4 bases and the J gene lost 4 bases, with 29 bases spanning the gap. Germline CDR1 reads SGDLS; CDR2 reads YYNGEE. Here the CDR3 DNA reads TGTGCCAGCAGCCTTCGATCCAAACCCCTCACCCCAGCCACCACTGAAGCTTTCTTT. Translating gives CASSLRSKPLTPATTEAFF.

The chain employs TRBV20-1 and TRBJ2-7; 10 bases match TRBD2. The V segment lost 6 bases and the J segment 1 base; nucleotides outside the gene matches: 12. Per the germline V gene, CDR1 is DFQATT and CDR2 is SNEGSKA (reference sequence). The CDR3 is 16 amino acids. The CDR3 protein is CSAAAAGGFGSYEQYF. The CDR3 DNA is TGCAGTGCCGCGGCAGCGGGGGGGTTCGGGTCCTACGAGCAGTACTTC.

This clonotype was picked up a small number of times. The CDR3 protein is CASMEGRRTEAFF. For the CDR3, the DNA is TGTGCCAGTATGGAGGGACGGCGGACTGAAGCTTTCTTT. The chain has TRBV19 and TRBJ1-1; a weak D match, TRBD1 (5 bases). Per germline, CDR1 LNHDA and CDR2 SQIVND (reference sequence). Trimming took 7 bases from V and 5 from J, leaving 14 bases between them. The CDR3 length is 13 residues.

The chain combines TRBV15 with TRBJ2-7; no reliable D call. V was shortened by 1 base and J by 4 bases, with 14 bases between the two germline ends. The germline V gene has CDR1 LNHNV and CDR2 YYDKDF (reference sequence). This CDR3 spans 15 amino acids. Here the CDR3 reads CATSRGRLLPYEQYF. CDR3 nucleotide sequence: TGTGCCACCAGCAGAGGTCGGCTCCTACCTTACGAGCAGTACTTC.

The chain carries TRBV27 and TRBJ1-1; TRBD1 aligns across 9 bases. Germline V CDR1 and CDR2: MNHEY, SMNVEV (reference sequence). CDR3 length equals 12 residues. The J segment lost 10 bases and the V segment lost 4 bases, leaving 4 bases of the junction unmatched. The CDR3 is CASSYRGQRAFF. The CDR3 DNA is TGTGCCAGCAGTTACAGGGGGCAGAGAGCTTTCTTT.

This clonotype appeared a few times. The V call is TRBV6-6, the J call TRBJ2-5; the match to TRBD2 covers 9 bases. The CDR3 is 13 amino acids. V lost 7 bases and J lost 5; bases outside the gene matches: 5. Germline V CDR1 and CDR2: MNHNY, SVGAGI (reference sequence). CDR3 region: CASKAGGVETQYF. CDR3 DNA sequence: TGTGCCAGCAAAGCGGGGGGAGTGGAGACCCAGTACTTC.

This clonotype came up many times. V gene TRBV7-6 combines with J gene TRBJ1-4; a possible D gene is TRBD1 (6 bases). V lost 2 bases to trimming and J lost 6 bases, with 10 bases between them. The CDR3 runs 14 residues. Germline lookup yields CDR1 SGHVS and CDR2 FNYEAQ. The CDR3 region has the DNA TGTGCCAGCAGCTTACGGGCAGGGGATGAAAAACTGTTTTTT. This translates into CASSLRAGDEKLFF.